The 2 T cell receptor gamma chains reported below all come from one sample, sequenced in a study of intestinal T cells in coeliac disease. TRG repertoires were amplified with LymphoTrack primers from approximately 190 ng of biopsy DNA. TCRdb reanalysed the multiplex PCR reads via CATT. The table records 550 to 700 gamma-chain clones, 51% of them present only once. Roughly 10 formalin-fixed paraffin-embedded scrolls, each 5 µm thick, supplied each case's genomic DNA. The sequencing sample was made of a duodenal biopsy. Receptor source: a human donor with celiac disease.

This clone was detected only a few times. The gene calls are TRGV8 and TRGJ1 or TRGJ2. This CDR3 has 9 residues. Germline V gene sequence: CDR1 VENAVY, CDR2 YDSYNSRV. Trimming took 3 bases from V and 14 from J; bases not matched to a gene: 4. CDR3 sequence reads: CATWDEELF. The CDR3, as DNA: TGTGCCACCTGGGATGAGGAACTCTTT.

The chain couples TRGV3 to TRGJ1 or TRGJ2. The germline V gene encodes CDR1 VTNTFY and CDR2 YDVSTARD (reference sequence). Trimming at V came to 12 bases and at J to 6 bases, leaving 14 bases not matched to a gene. The CDR3 spans 12 residues. The CDR3 protein is CADLGQVYKKLF. In DNA form, the CDR3 reads TGTGCCGACCTGGGACAGGTTTATAAGAAACTCTTT.